The 20 T cell receptor beta chains listed next were all sequenced from one sample in a study of blood T cell repertoires in COVID-19. Some clones are missing from TCRdb's copy, which holds only in-frame ones; the method was immunoSEQ multiplex PCR. Among tens of thousands of clones listed, over 75% were seen once. Material: peripheral blood. Receptors originate from a man aged 70 or older with acute or convalescent COVID-19.

The CDR3 DNA follows: TGTGCCAGCAGCCCCGGCGCTACGGGGTATGGCTACACCTTC. It specifies CASSPGATGYGYTF. The chain has TRBV7-9 and TRBJ1-2, with no clear D. The V end lost 5 bases, the J end lost 5 bases, and 15 bases lay between the germline ends. This CDR3 comprises 14 residues. Per the germline V gene, CDR1 is SEHNR and CDR2 is FQNEAQ (reference sequence).

This clone was recorded once. This chain links TRBV9 with TRBJ2-5; 11 positions match TRBD2. Per germline, CDR1 SGDLS and CDR2 YYNGEE. The CDR3 loop spans 16 amino acids. Germline trimming cut 0 bases from V and 2 bases from J; bases unmatched to any gene: 3. This CDR3 reads CASSVEGLAGQETQYF. The DNA for the CDR3 is TGTGCCAGCAGCGTAGAAGGACTAGCGGGTCAAGAGACCCAGTACTTC.

The rearrangement links TRBV27 to TRBJ2-7, with 10 bases matching TRBD2. V was clipped by 2 bases and J by 3 bases; unmatched bases: 1. From germline, CDR1 is MNHEY and CDR2 SMNVEV (reference sequence). The CDR3 extends over 14 amino acids. CDR3 protein: CASSLLAGVYEQYF. The CDR3 DNA follows: TGTGCCAGCAGTTTACTAGCGGGAGTCTACGAGCAGTACTTC.

The sample holds a few counts of this clone. The chain links TRBV24-1 to TRBJ2-2, with D maybe TRBD1 (5 bases). The V gene's germline CDR1 is KGHDR and CDR2 SFDVKD. The V and J ends lost 3 bases and 7 bases respectively, with 8 bases between them. The CDR3 extends over 13 amino acids. In DNA form, the CDR3 reads TGTGCCACCAGTGATCAGGGTTTCGGGGAGCTGTTTTTT. Translating gives CATSDQGFGELFF.

In DNA, the CDR3 is TGTGCCAGCAGCACAGAGCTAGGGGGCAATCAGCCCCAGCATTTT. Its translation: CASSTELGGNQPQHF. This chain links TRBV27 with TRBJ1-5; D possibly corresponds to TRBD1 (5 bases). From germline, CDR1 is MNHEY and CDR2 SMNVEV (reference sequence). V lost 6 bases, J lost 2 bases, and 14 bases lay in between. This CDR3 has 15 amino acids.

This clone was detected a few times. The chain links TRBV6-5 to TRBJ1-6; tentative D call: TRBD1 (5 bases). V shed 6 bases and J shed 9 bases, with 18 bases lying between them. In germline, CDR1 is MNHEY, CDR2 SVGAGI. The CDR3 extends over 15 amino acids. The CDR3 bases are TGTGCCAGCAGGACAGCCCGGCTTGGTGGTTCACCCCTCCACTTT. Amino acid sequence: CASRTARLGGSPLHF.

The V call is TRBV7-9, the J call TRBJ2-7; 9 nucleotides line up with TRBD1. V shed 5 bases, J shed 3 bases, and the junction held 8 bases outside the gene matches. CDR1 SEHNR and CDR2 FQNEAQ come from the germline V gene (reference sequence). CDR3 length: 15 residues. The CDR3 nucleotides are TGTGCCAGCAGCCTCCCCCCGGGACAGGGCTACGAGCAGTACTTC. Its translation: CASSLPPGQGYEQYF. The full variable domain, its missing parts supplied by reference TRBV7-9 and TRBJ2-7, is DTGVSQNPRHKITKRGQNVTFRCDPISEHNRLYWYRQTLGQGPEFLTYFQNEAQLEKSRLLSDRFSAERPKGSFSTLEIQRTEQGDSAMYLCASSLPPGQGYEQYFGPGTRLTVT.

The J gene is TRBJ1-2, the V gene TRBV7-2; TRBD1 matches 10 bases. Losses at the gene ends were 5 bases for V and 6 bases for J; bases not matched to a gene: 12. The CDR3 extends over 16 amino acids. Germline V gene sequence: CDR1 SGHTA, CDR2 FQGNSA. Written as DNA, the CDR3 is TGTGCCAGCAGCAAAGAACCCGGGACAGGGGTTAATGGCTACACCTTC. This codes for CASSKEPGTGVNGYTF.

The chain has TRBV5-6 and TRBJ2-2; a possible D gene is TRBD2 (7 bases). Between the trimmed V and J ends, which lost 5 bases and 0 bases, there was a span of 11 bases. The germline gives CDR1 SGHDT, CDR2 YYEEEE. CDR3 length: 15 amino acids. The CDR3 spells CASRKGGPNTGELFF. The CDR3 region has the DNA TGTGCCAGCAGGAAGGGGGGGCCGAACACCGGGGAGCTGTTTTTT.

The chain recombines TRBV9 with TRBJ2-2; D may be TRBD2 (6 bases). The CDR3 is made up of 14 amino acids. V lost 0 bases and J 5 bases, leaving 8 bases between the germline ends. Germline V gene lookup returns CDR1 SGDLS and CDR2 YYNGEE. CDR3 in DNA: TGTGCCAGCAGCGTAGAGGGGAGGACCGGGGAGCTGTTTTTT. Its protein product is CASSVEGRTGELFF.

J is TRBJ1-1 and V is TRBV19; TRBD1 is a possible D gene (5 bases). Germline CDR1 is LNHDA and CDR2 is SQIVND (reference sequence). The CDR3 is 14 residues long. V was trimmed by 3 bases and J by 1 base, leaving 9 bases between them. CDR3 region: CASSIGTGNTEAFF. The CDR3 DNA reads as TGTGCCAGTAGTATCGGTACAGGGAACACTGAAGCTTTCTTT.

The chain carries TRBV5-1 and TRBJ1-2, with D tentatively TRBD1 (6 bases). The CDR3 consists of 12 residues. V gave up 4 bases and J gave up 6 bases, with 10 bases separating them. From germline, CDR1 is SGHRS and CDR2 YFSETQ. In DNA form, the CDR3 reads TGCGCCAGCAGCGTAAACAGGGATGGCTACACCTTC. Residues: CASSVNRDGYTF.

This clone was counted many times. This sequence joins TRBV10-3 and TRBJ2-1; 9 nucleotides match TRBD2. The CDR3 extends over 13 amino acids. The V segment lost 10 bases and the J segment 15 bases; nucleotides outside the gene matches: 16. CDR1 and CDR2 from the germline V gene are ENHRY and SYGVKD. Written as DNA, the CDR3 is TGTGCCACATCGTTGGTAGCGGGAGCGGGAGGGTTCTTC. The encoded protein is CATSLVAGAGGFF.

This chain uses TRBV4-1 with TRBJ2-7, with TRBD2 identical over 8 bases. Unmatched junction bases numbered 13, after V lost 1 base and J lost 2 bases. This CDR3 is 18 amino acids long. Germline V gives CDR1 MGHRA, CDR2 YSYEKL. CDR3 in DNA: TGCGCCAGCAGCCAAGTATCCCTAGCGGGCCGGACCACCTACGAGCAGTACTTC. It translates to CASSQVSLAGRTTYEQYF.

V gene TRBV11-3 combines with J gene TRBJ2-6; TRBD2 might be the D (6 bases). Deletions cut 5 bases from V and 5 bases from J, with 25 bases between. Germline V CDR1 and CDR2: SGHNT, YENEEA. The CDR3 is 19 amino acids. The CDR3 here is CASSTGADLDKSRANVLTF. In DNA, the CDR3 is TGTGCCAGCAGCACGGGAGCCGATCTCGACAAAAGTCGGGCCAACGTCCTGACTTTC.

This clone showed up just a few times. The chain carries TRBV28 and TRBJ1-1; tentative D call: TRBD1 (5 bases). The length of the CDR3 is 13 residues. Germline V CDR1 and CDR2: MDHEN, SYDVKM. The V and J ends lost 7 bases and 4 bases respectively, with 13 bases between them. CDR3 coding DNA: TGTGCCAGCAACAAAATTGGGGCCACTGAAGCTTTCTTT. Translated: CASNKIGATEAFF. Full variable domain (missing parts from reference TRBV28 and TRBJ1-1): DVKVTQSSRYLVKRTGEKVFLECVQDMDHENMFWYRQDPGLGLRLIYFSYDVKMKEKGDIPEGYSVSREKKERFSLILESASTNQTSMYLCASNKIGATEAFFGQGTRLTVV.

The chain couples TRBV12-3 or TRBV12-4 to TRBJ1-2, with 9 bases identical to TRBD1. This CDR3 has 13 amino acids. J gave up 3 bases and V 5 bases, and 1 base lay outside the gene matches. CDR3 in DNA: TGTGCCAGCAGTAGGACAGGGGACTATGGCTACACCTTC. Translation gives CASSRTGDYGYTF.

The rearrangement uses TRBV6-5 and TRBJ1-5; the match to TRBD1 covers 7 bases. V lost 7 bases and J lost 0; bases outside the gene matches: 6. Germline CDR1 and CDR2: MNHEY and SVGAGI. The length of the CDR3 is 15 residues. The CDR3 is CASTIQGYSNQPQHF. Written as DNA, the CDR3 is TGTGCCAGCACAATACAGGGGTATAGCAATCAGCCCCAGCATTTT.

This chain links TRBV5-4 with TRBJ1-6; TRBD1 agrees at 10 bases. The germline V gene encodes CDR1 SGHNT and CDR2 YYREEE (reference sequence). V was clipped by 4 bases and J by 10 bases; unmatched bases: 5. The CDR3 covers 14 residues. The CDR3 loop is CASSVGQGQSPLHF. CDR3 DNA sequence: TGTGCCAGCAGCGTGGGACAGGGGCAGTCACCCCTCCACTTT.

The chain uses TRBV5-8 and TRBJ2-1, with TRBD1 matching 8 bases. Per the germline V gene, CDR1 is SGHTS and CDR2 is YDEGEE. This CDR3 is built from 14 residues. Unmatched junction bases numbered 7, after V lost 4 bases and J lost 7 bases. The CDR3 here is CASSPRTGYNEQFF. In DNA form, the CDR3 reads TGTGCCAGCAGCCCCCGGACAGGGTATAATGAGCAGTTCTTC.